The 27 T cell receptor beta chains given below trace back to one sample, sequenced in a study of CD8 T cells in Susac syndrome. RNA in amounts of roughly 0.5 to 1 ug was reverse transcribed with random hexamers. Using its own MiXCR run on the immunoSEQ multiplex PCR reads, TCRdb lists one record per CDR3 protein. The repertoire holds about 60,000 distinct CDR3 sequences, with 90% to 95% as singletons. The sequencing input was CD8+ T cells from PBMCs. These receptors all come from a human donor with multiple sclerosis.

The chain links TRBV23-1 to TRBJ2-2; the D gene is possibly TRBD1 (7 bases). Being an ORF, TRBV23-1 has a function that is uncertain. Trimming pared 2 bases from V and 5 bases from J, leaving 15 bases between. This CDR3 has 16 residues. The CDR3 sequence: CASSQSWPGGTGELFF. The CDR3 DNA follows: TGCGCCAGCAGTCAAAGCTGGCCAGGGGGGACCGGGGAGCTGTTTTTT.

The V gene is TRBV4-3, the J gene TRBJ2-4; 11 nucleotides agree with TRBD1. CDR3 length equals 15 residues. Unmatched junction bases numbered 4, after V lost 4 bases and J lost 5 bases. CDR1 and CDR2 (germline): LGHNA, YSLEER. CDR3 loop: CASSPGQGAENIQYF. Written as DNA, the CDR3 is TGCGCCAGCAGCCCCGGACAGGGGGCTGAAAACATTCAGTACTTC.

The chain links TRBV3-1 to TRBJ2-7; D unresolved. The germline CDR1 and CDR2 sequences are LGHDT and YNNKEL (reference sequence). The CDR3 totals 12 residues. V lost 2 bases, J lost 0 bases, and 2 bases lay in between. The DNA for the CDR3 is TGTGCCAGCAGCCAAATCTCCTACGAGCAGTACTTC. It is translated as CASSQISYEQYF.

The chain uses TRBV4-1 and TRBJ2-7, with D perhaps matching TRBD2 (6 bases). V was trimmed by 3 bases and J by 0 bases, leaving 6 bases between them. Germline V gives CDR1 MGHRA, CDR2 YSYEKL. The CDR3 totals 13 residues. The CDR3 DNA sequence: TGCGCCAGCAGCCACGGGGGCTCCTACGAGCAGTACTTC. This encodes CASSHGGSYEQYF.

Here the CDR3 DNA reads TGTGCCAGCAGCTTCCACTATGGCTACACCTTC. It is translated as CASSFHYGYTF. The chain is built from TRBV5-4 and TRBJ1-2; no definite D call. The ends were cut back, 2 bases at V and 3 bases at J, with 2 bases in the middle. This CDR3 region has 11 residues. CDR1 and CDR2 from the germline V gene are SGHNT and YYREEE (reference sequence).

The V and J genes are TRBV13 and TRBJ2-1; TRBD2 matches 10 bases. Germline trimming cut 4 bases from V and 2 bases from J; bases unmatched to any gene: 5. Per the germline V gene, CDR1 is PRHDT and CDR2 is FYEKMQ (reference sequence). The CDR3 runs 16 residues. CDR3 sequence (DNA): TGTGCCAGCAGCTACCAAAGCGGGGGGGCCTACAATGAGCAGTTCTTC. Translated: CASSYQSGGAYNEQFF.

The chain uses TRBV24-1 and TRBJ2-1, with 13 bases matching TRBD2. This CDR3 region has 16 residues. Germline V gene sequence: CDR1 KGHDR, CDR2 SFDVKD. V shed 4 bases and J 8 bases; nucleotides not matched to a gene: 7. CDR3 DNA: TGTGCCACCAGTGACAATGGACTAGCGGGAGTCTATGAGCAGTTCTTC. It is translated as CATSDNGLAGVYEQFF.

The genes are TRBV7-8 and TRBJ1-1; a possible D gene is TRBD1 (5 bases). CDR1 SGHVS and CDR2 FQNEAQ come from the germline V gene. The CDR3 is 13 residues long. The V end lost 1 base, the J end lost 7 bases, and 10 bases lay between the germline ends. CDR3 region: CASSLGGSSEAFF. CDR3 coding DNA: TGTGCCAGCAGCTTAGGGGGCTCCAGTGAAGCTTTCTTT.

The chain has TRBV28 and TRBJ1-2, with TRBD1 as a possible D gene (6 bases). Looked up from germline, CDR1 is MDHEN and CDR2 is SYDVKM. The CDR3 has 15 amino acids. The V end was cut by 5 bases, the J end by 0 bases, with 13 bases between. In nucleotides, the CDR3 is TGTGCCAGCAGTCCCAAAGGGGGGGCTAACTATGGCTACACCTTC. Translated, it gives CASSPKGGANYGYTF.

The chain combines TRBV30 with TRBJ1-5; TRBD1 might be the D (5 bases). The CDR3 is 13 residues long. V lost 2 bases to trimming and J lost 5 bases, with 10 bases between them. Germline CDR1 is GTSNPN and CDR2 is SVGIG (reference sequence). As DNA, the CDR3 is TGTGCCTGGAGTTACATGGGGGATCAGCCCCAGCATTTT. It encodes CAWSYMGDQPQHF. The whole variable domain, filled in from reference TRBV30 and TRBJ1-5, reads SQTIHQWPATLVQPVGSPLSLECTVEGTSNPNLYWYRQAAGRGLQLLFYSVGIGQISSEVPQNLSASRPQDRQFILSSKKLLLSDSGFYLCAWSYMGDQPQHFGDGTRLSIL.

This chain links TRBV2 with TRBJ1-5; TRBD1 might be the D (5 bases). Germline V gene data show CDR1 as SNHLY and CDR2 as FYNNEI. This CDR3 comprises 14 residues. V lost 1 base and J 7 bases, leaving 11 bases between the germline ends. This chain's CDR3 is CASSEGWGDQPQHF. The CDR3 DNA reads TGTGCCAGCAGTGAAGGCTGGGGGGACCAGCCCCAGCATTTT.

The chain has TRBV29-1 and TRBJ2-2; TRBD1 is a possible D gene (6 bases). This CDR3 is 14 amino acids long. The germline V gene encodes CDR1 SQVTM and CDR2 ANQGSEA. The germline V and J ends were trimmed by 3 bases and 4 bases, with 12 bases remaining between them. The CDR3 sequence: CSVDSGVGTGELFF. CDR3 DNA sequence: TGCAGCGTTGACTCAGGGGTTGGCACCGGGGAGCTGTTTTTT.

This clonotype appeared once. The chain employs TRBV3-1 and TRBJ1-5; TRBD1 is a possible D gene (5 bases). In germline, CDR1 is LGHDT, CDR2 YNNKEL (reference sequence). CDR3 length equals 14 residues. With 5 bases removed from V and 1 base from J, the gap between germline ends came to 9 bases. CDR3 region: CASSSQESNQPQHF. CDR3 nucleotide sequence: TGTGCCAGCAGCTCACAGGAAAGCAATCAGCCCCAGCATTTT.

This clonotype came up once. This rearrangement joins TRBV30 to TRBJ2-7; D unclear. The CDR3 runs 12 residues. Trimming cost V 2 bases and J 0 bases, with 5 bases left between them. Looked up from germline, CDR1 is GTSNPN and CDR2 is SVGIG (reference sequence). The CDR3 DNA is TGTGCCTGGAGTACCGCCTCCTACGAGCAGTACTTC. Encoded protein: CAWSTASYEQYF.

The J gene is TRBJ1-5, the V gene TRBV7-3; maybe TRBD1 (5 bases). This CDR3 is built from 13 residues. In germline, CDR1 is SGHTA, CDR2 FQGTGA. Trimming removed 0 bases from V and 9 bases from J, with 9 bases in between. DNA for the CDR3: TGTGCCAGCAGCTTAACGGGGGGTTCGCCCCAGCATTTT. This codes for CASSLTGGSPQHF.

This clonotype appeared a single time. CDR3 bases: TGTGCCAGCAGTGAAGGGGGGGGTGGTGAGCAGTTCTTC. It is translated as CASSEGGGGEQFF. The rearrangement uses TRBV25-1 and TRBJ2-1; 7 nucleotides line up with TRBD2. The germline V gene encodes CDR1 MGHDK and CDR2 SYGVNS. V trimming: 2 bases; J trimming: 9 bases; junction bases outside the gene matches: 4. The CDR3 extends over 13 amino acids.

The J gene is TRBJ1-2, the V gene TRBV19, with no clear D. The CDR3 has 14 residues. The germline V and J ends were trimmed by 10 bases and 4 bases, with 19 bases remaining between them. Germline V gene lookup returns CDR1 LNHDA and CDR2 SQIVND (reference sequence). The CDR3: CAIQTRGGPYGYTF. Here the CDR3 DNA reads TGTGCCATTCAAACCCGGGGAGGGCCCTATGGCTACACCTTC. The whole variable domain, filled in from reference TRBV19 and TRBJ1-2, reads DGGITQSPKYLFRKEGQNVTLSCEQNLNHDAMYWYRQDPGQGLRLIYYSQIVNDFQKGDIAEGYSVSREKKESFPLTVTSAQKNPTAFYLCAIQTRGGPYGYTFGSGTRLTVV.

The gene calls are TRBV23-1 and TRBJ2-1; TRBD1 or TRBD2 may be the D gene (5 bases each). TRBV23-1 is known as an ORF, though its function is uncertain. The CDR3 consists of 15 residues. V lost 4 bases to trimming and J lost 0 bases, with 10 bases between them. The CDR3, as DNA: TGCGCCAGCAGTCGGGGGACCTACTCCTACAATGAGCAGTTCTTC. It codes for CASSRGTYSYNEQFF.

CDR3 nucleotide sequence: TGTGCCAGCAGCTTAGGGGACAGGGACTATGGCTACACCTTC. It specifies CASSLGDRDYGYTF. The chain combines TRBV28 with TRBJ1-2; 9 bases fit TRBD1. Germline CDR1 and CDR2: MDHEN and SYDVKM. This CDR3 has 14 residues. The junction had 5 bases not matched to a gene; V was cut back by 6 bases and J by 3 bases.

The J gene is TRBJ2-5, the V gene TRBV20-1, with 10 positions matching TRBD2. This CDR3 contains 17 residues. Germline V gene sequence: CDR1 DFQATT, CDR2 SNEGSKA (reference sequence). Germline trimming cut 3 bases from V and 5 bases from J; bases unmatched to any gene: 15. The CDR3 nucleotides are TGCAGTGCTAGTGGGGTGGGGCTAGCGGGAGCCGCGGAGACCCAGTACTTC. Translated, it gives CSASGVGLAGAAETQYF.

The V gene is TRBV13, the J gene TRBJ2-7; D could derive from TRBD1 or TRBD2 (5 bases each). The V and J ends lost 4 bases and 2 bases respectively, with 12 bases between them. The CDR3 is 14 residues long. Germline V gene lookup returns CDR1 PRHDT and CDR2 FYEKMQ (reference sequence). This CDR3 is CASSSRGVTYEQYF. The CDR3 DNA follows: TGTGCCAGCAGCTCAAGAGGGGTCACCTACGAGCAGTACTTC.

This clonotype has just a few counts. This CDR3 is CASTKFPSGVADYGYTF. The CDR3 nucleotides read TGTGCCAGCACCAAGTTTCCCTCGGGGGTTGCGGACTATGGCTACACCTTC. This chain links TRBV12-3 or TRBV12-4 with TRBJ1-2, with a possible D match to TRBD1 (5 bases). The CDR3 consists of 17 residues. V lost 7 bases and J 3 bases, leaving 24 bases between the germline ends.

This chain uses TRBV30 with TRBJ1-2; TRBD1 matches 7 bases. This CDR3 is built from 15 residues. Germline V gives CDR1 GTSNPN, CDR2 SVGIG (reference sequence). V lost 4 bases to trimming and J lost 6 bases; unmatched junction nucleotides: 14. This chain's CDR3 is CAWTQGQTLGDGYTF. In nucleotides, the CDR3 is TGTGCCTGGACGCAGGGACAGACCTTGGGAGATGGCTACACCTTC.

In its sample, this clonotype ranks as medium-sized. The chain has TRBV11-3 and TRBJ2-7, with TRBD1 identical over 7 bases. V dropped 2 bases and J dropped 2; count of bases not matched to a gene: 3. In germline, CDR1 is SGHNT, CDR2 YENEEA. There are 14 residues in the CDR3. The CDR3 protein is CASSLPGQTYEQYF. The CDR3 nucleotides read TGTGCCAGCAGCTTACCGGGACAGACCTACGAGCAGTACTTC.

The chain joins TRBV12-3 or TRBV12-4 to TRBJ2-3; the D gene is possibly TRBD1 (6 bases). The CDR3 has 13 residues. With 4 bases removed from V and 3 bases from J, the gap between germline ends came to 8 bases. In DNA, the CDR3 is TGTGCCAGCAGTTCAGGGGATACAGATACGCAGTATTTT. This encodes CASSSGDTDTQYF.

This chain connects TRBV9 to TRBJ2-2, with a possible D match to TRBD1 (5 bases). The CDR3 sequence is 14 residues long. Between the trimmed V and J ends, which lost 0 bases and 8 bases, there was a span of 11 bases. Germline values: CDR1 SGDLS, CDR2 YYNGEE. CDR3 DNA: TGTGCCAGCAGCGTAGAAGGGGTATCGGGGGAGCTGTTTTTT. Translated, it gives CASSVEGVSGELFF.

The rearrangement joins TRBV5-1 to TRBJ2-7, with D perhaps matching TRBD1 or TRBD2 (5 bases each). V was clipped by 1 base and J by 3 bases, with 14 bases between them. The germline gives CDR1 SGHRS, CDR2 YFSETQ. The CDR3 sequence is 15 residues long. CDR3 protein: CASSLSAGTRYEQYF. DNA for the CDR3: TGCGCCAGCAGCTTGAGCGCCGGGACCCGCTACGAGCAGTACTTC.